This T cell receptor beta chain derives from a study of blood T cells in healthy people across ages (dated by TCRdb to about 2015). Concerning the study at large: In model experiments, template switching captured about one uniquely barcoded TCR beta cDNA molecule for every two T cells. Using deep sequencing normalized with unique cDNA molecular identifiers, the study measured how TCR beta repertoire diversity changes with age. The donors were divided into four age groups: young (average approximately 17 years), middle-aged (about 40), aged (about 56) and long-lived (around 87). To avoid experimental bias, donors of different ages were distributed randomly across sequencing lanes. The study analyzed two additional independent replicas of 1 million unique cDNA reads from the same blood draw for two donors, one aged 18 to 30 and one aged 80 or older. What the research found in general, with its limitations: The CMV infection status of donors was not known, potentially confounding age-related changes in expanded clonotypes. Observed TCR beta diversity correlated strongly with the percentage of naive T cells measured by flow cytometry. Bulk unsorted PBMC profiling prevented conclusive comparison of naive and antigen-experienced compartments. As age increased, observed TCR beta diversity per million T cells dropped in a roughly linear way, and a significant reduction was already evident by age roughly 40. Total diversity estimates from one million sequenced T cells were considered lower bounds and underestimates. Compared with the aged group, the long-lived group had more naive CD4+ T cells, fewer expanded clones and increased TCR diversity, suggesting age selection.

The CDR3 goes from the cysteine to the phenylalanine over 15 residues. The retained sequence is limited to the CDR3, 45 bases, with the frame set at the first base. Ends trimmed: V by 4 bases, J by 8 bases; bases unmatched to a gene: 9. Reading the germline V gene (reference sequence) gives CDR1 DFQATT and CDR2 SNEGSKA. Systemically healthy Caucasian individuals from Russia, 39 in total and aged about 6 to 95 years, were included as donors. Approximately 9 milliliters of peripheral blood were collected from each donor into EDTA-treated Vacutainer tubes. PBMCs were isolated by Ficoll-Paque density-gradient centrifugation, with at least 6.5 million obtained per sample. Trizol reagent was used to extract total RNA from PBMCs, with at least 5 micrograms per sample. The percentages of naive CD45RAhigh/CD27high T cells were determined by flow cytometry on a PBMC aliquot from every donor. As to this clonotype: Its binding antigen is unknown. No base quality values were provided; no much bigger clone lies one nucleotide off.

The library was produced with 5' RACE. Sequencing was performed on an Illumina HiSeq 2500. The second PCR ran for roughly 6 to 11 cycles and used a J-beta primer mix along with a sample-barcoded 5' primer. Each TCR beta cDNA molecule received a unique molecular identifier from a template-switch 5' adaptor carrying 12 random nucleotides. At least 3 million CDR3-containing paired-end reads were obtained from each sample. First-strand cDNA was synthesized from all RNA with the Mint cDNA synthesis kit, primed by a TRBC-specific oligonucleotide. All cDNA was treated with uracil-DNA glycosylase and then went through a first 18-cycle PCR with the universal primers M1SS and BC2_uni_R. In the original analysis: Normalization of each sample was performed by random selection of 1 million high-quality reads, each carrying a distinct molecular identifier. Instead of being binned into consensus sequences, reads that shared molecular identifiers were thrown out. MiTCR, set to a Q25 quality threshold and the strictest error-elimination algorithm, was used for CDR3 identification, clonotype clustering and error correction. A nonparametric unseen species model using Euler transformation provided a lower-bound estimate of total TCR beta diversity. In-frame beta chains were kept once TCRdb had trimmed the public reads at Q25 with fastp and called clones with MiXCR. Rows with a matching CDR3 protein are joined into one entry that keeps the most common DNA and genes. The V and J calls and clone size are TCRdb's, not the authors'. For this sample the table gives under 2,000,000 distinct CDR3 sequences, of which about 50% were detected only once. More than 2% of the sample lies in the top ten.

The chain joins TRBV20-1 to TRBJ1-6, and 9 bases in between align with TRBD1. The sample was blood. This TCR was sampled from a woman aged 35 to 49 in good health. Here is the DNA: TGCAGTGCTAATCCCCGGGGACAGGGTTATTCACCCCTCCACTTT. Its coded protein is CSANPRGQGYSPLHF.